The entry that follows covers one T cell receptor (beta chain) sequence. The data are from a study of blood T cell repertoires in COVID-19. The overall study: PBMCs, B-cell-depleted T cells, or T cells were the source of the cDNA or gDNA that made up the material.

There are 18 residues in the CDR3. CDR1 is KGHSH and CDR2 is LQKENI in the germline V gene. V lost 3 bases and J lost 1, with 19 bases in between. Per the original data handling: Estimates of nucleated cell counts were drawn from the amplification of reference gene primers. The table came from immunoSEQ multiplex PCR; TCRdb's copy has only in-frame clones and leaves some out. Clone size and the V and J calls come from that table; the DNA yielded D and trimming. The sample carries roughly 220,000 clones, 80% to 85% recorded once. The chain uses TRBV18 and TRBJ1-3; D uncertain. The sample was peripheral blood. This sequence originates from a woman in her sixties or seventies with acute or convalescent COVID-19. The CDR3 sequence is CASSPANSAVGSGNTIYF. CDR3 nucleotides: TGTGCCAGCTCACCGGCAAACTCCGCGGTCGGGTCTGGAAACACCATATATTTT. Combining the CDR3 with reference TRBV18 and TRBJ1-3 gives the whole variable domain NAGVMQNPRHLVRRRGQEARLRCSPMKGHSHVYWYRQLPEEGLKFMVYLQKENIIDESGMPKERFSAEFPKEGPSILRIQQVVRGDSAAYFCASSPANSAVGSGNTIYFGEGSWLTVV.